The sequence of this TCR beta chain was determined in a study of blood T cell repertoires in COVID-19. Study-wide background: COVID-19 samples from acute and convalescent phases originated in the United States, Italy and Spain.

This CDR3 has 13 residues. Germline V gives CDR1 ENHRY, CDR2 SYGVKD. V was cut by 2 bases and J by 10 bases, with 12 bases left in between. Seattle enrolled patients during active infection and tracked them longitudinally. Source study methods: Nucleated cell counts were estimated from reference gene primer amplification. Clones were sequenced by immunoSEQ multiplex PCR, and TCRdb holds only the in-frame ones, with some missing. The DNA was the basis for D and trimming; V, J and clone size are from that table. Of 150,000 to 200,000 clones in the sample, about 80% were seen once. The receptor was derived from a woman in her sixties with COVID-19, enrolled during active disease. This chain connects TRBV10-3 to TRBJ2-1, with D possibly being TRBD1 (6 bases). Sequencing input: peripheral blood. CDR3 residues: CAISEGGEREQFF. The DNA of the CDR3 is TGTGCCATCAGTGAGGGGGGCGAACGCGAGCAGTTCTTC.